This T cell receptor (beta chain) was documented in a study of cytomegalovirus exposure and HLA in healthy donors. PCR amplification relied on 60 Vbeta primers (plus 13 Jbeta primers). The assay was immunoSEQ multiplex PCR, and TCRdb's table has in-frame clones only and misses some. The sample contains about 140,000 clones, 66% of which appear only once. Sample: PBMCs. The TCR originated in a woman aged 55 to 70 in good health and CMV-seronegative.

CDR3 loop: CASRKDGVNSYEQYF. CDR3 DNA sequence: TGTGCCAGCAGAAAAGACGGGGTAAACTCCTACGAGCAGTACTTC. V is TRBV6-1 and J is TRBJ2-7, with TRBD2 as a possible D gene (5 bases). CDR3 size: 15 residues. CDR1 MNHNS and CDR2 SASEGT come from the germline V gene. V was cut by 6 bases and J by 0 bases, with 15 bases left in between.